A selection of T cell receptor beta chains follows, all from one sample in a study of OX40 agonist ivuxolimab in advanced cancers. Here immunoSEQ multiplex PCR was the method, and the copy in TCRdb shows in-frame clones only, minus some. The data show around 67,000 clones, 70% to 90% seen once. The material was CD4+ or CD8+ T cells sorted from blood, obtained in a trial of the OX40 agonist ivuxolimab. All receptors derive from an adult with an advanced solid tumor such as melanoma, head and neck, liver or kidney cancer. Each CDR3 is given with its conserved first and last residue. Each record gives: D gene, V gene, J gene, clone size, CDR3 protein, CDR3 DNA. The D gene is left open where the match is weak. Size tells how often a clone was seen (once, few, many) or the class of an expanded clone, and some rows leave it out.

D gene: .
V gene: TRBV14
J gene: TRBJ1-2
clone size: .
CDR3 protein: CASSPGQNYGYTF
CDR3 DNA: TGTGCCAGCAGCCCCGGGCAGAACTATGGCTACACCTTC

D gene: .
V gene: TRBV30
J gene: TRBJ2-2
clone size: .
CDR3 protein: CAWGKQGNTGELFF
CDR3 DNA: TGTGCCTGGGGTAAACAGGGGAACACCGGGGAGCTGTTTTTT

D gene: TRBD1
V gene: TRBV6-5
J gene: TRBJ2-3
clone size: once
CDR3 protein: CASIDRGRRPDTQYF
CDR3 DNA: TGTGCCAGCATCGACAGGGGAAGGAGGCCAGATACGCAGTATTTT

D gene: .
V gene: TRBV5-8
J gene: TRBJ2-6
clone size: .
CDR3 protein: CASSLVQDFSGANVLTF
CDR3 DNA: TGTGCCAGCAGCTTGGTTCAGGACTTCTCTGGGGCCAACGTCCTGACTTTC

D gene: .
V gene: TRBV6-5
J gene: TRBJ1-2
clone size: .
CDR3 protein: CASSSLRGRGYGYTF
CDR3 DNA: TGTGCCAGCAGTTCCTTAAGGGGCCGGGGCTATGGCTACACCTTC

D gene: TRBD2
V gene: TRBV2
J gene: TRBJ2-1
clone size: .
CDR3 protein: CASSEKGLAVNEQFF
CDR3 DNA: TGTGCCAGCAGTGAAAAGGGACTAGCGGTCAATGAGCAGTTCTTC

D gene: .
V gene: TRBV30
J gene: TRBJ1-6
clone size: .
CDR3 protein: CAWRGESLLNSPLHF
CDR3 DNA: TGTGCCTGGAGGGGGGAGTCCCTTCTCAATTCACCCCTCCACTTT

D gene: .
V gene: TRBV6-6
J gene: TRBJ1-1
clone size: .
CDR3 protein: CASIIDGNTEAFF
CDR3 DNA: TGTGCCAGCATTATCGACGGGAACACTGAAGCTTTCTTT

D gene: TRBD1
V gene: TRBV6-1
J gene: TRBJ2-7
clone size: .
CDR3 protein: CASSEDRGRVQYF
CDR3 DNA: TGTGCCAGCAGTGAAGACAGGGGTCGCGTGCAGTACTTC

D gene: .
V gene: TRBV7-3
J gene: TRBJ1-2
clone size: .
CDR3 protein: CASSDGGAGGYTF
CDR3 DNA: TGTGCCAGCAGCGACGGCGGGGCCGGCGGCTACACCTTC

D gene: .
V gene: TRBV11-2
J gene: TRBJ1-6
clone size: .
CDR3 protein: CASSRPPSAVDSPLHF
CDR3 DNA: TGTGCCAGCAGCCGACCTCCTTCGGCGGTTGATTCACCCCTCCACTTT

D gene: TRBD2
V gene: TRBV7-7
J gene: TRBJ2-1
clone size: once
CDR3 protein: CASSPALLAGGPSEQFF
CDR3 DNA: TGTGCCAGCAGCCCGGCCCTCCTAGCGGGAGGGCCTAGTGAGCAGTTCTTC

D gene: TRBD2
V gene: TRBV29-1
J gene: TRBJ2-5
clone size: .
CDR3 protein: CSVELAGGLGETQYF
CDR3 DNA: TGCAGCGTTGAATTGGCGGGAGGATTAGGGGAGACCCAGTACTTC

D gene: .
V gene: TRBV7-2
J gene: TRBJ1-2
clone size: .
CDR3 protein: CASSLPSNYGYTF
CDR3 DNA: TGTGCCAGCAGCTTACCTTCTAACTATGGCTACACCTTC

D gene: TRBD1
V gene: TRBV10-3
J gene: TRBJ2-3
clone size: .
CDR3 protein: CAISESTGTGLSRTQYF
CDR3 DNA: TGTGCCATCAGTGAGTCGACTGGGACAGGGTTGTCTCGGACGCAGTATTTT

D gene: TRBD1
V gene: TRBV19
J gene: TRBJ2-3
clone size: .
CDR3 protein: CASSDRGGTDTQYF
CDR3 DNA: TGTGCCAGTAGTGACAGGGGTGGCACAGATACGCAGTATTTT

D gene: .
V gene: TRBV28
J gene: TRBJ2-6
clone size: .
CDR3 protein: CASSADGSGANVLTF
CDR3 DNA: TGTGCCAGCAGTGCCGACGGCTCTGGGGCCAACGTCCTGACTTTC

D gene: .
V gene: TRBV7-8
J gene: TRBJ1-5
clone size: .
CDR3 protein: CASSLVGGAGQPQHF
CDR3 DNA: TGTGCCAGCAGCTTAGTGGGTGGGGCGGGTCAGCCCCAGCATTTT

D gene: .
V gene: TRBV7-2
J gene: TRBJ2-7
clone size: once
CDR3 protein: CASSTPRGNSYEQYF
CDR3 DNA: TGTGCCAGCAGCACACCCCGGGGGAACTCCTACGAGCAGTACTTC

D gene: TRBD1
V gene: TRBV28
J gene: TRBJ1-1
clone size: .
CDR3 protein: CASRFTGGAGTEAFF
CDR3 DNA: TGTGCCAGCAGATTTACAGGGGGCGCGGGCACTGAAGCTTTCTTT

D gene: .
V gene: TRBV7-2
J gene: TRBJ1-1
clone size: few
CDR3 protein: CASSLGGTGTEAFF
CDR3 DNA: TGTGCCAGCAGCTTAGGCGGGACGGGCACTGAAGCTTTCTTT

D gene: TRBD1
V gene: TRBV6-5
J gene: TRBJ1-6
clone size: .
CDR3 protein: CASKLGQGDSPLHF
CDR3 DNA: TGTGCCAGCAAGCTAGGACAGGGAGATTCACCCCTCCACTTT

D gene: .
V gene: TRBV29-1
J gene: TRBJ2-1
clone size: .
CDR3 protein: CSAPGQVAGGFYNEQFF
CDR3 DNA: TGCAGCGCCCCGGGACAAGTAGCGGGCGGATTCTACAATGAGCAGTTCTTC

D gene: .
V gene: TRBV6-1
J gene: TRBJ1-3
clone size: .
CDR3 protein: CASSEGDTRNTIYF
CDR3 DNA: TGTGCCAGCAGTGAGGGGGACACACGAAACACCATATATTTT

D gene: .
V gene: TRBV11-2
J gene: TRBJ2-5
clone size: .
CDR3 protein: CASSRDRKETQYF
CDR3 DNA: TGTGCCAGCAGCCGAGACAGGAAAGAGACCCAGTACTTC

D gene: .
V gene: TRBV28
J gene: TRBJ1-2
clone size: .
CDR3 protein: CASNPGDGYTF
CDR3 DNA: TGTGCCAGCAACCCGGGGGATGGCTACACCTTC

D gene: .
V gene: TRBV7-3
J gene: TRBJ2-2
clone size: .
CDR3 protein: CASSLGGQNTGELFF
CDR3 DNA: TGTGCCAGCAGCTTAGGAGGGCAGAACACCGGGGAGCTGTTTTTT

D gene: .
V gene: TRBV21-1
J gene: TRBJ2-2
clone size: .
CDR3 protein: CASSKEGDTRTGELFF
CDR3 DNA: TGTGCCAGCAGCAAAGAGGGGGATACCCGCACCGGGGAGCTGTTTTTT

D gene: TRBD1
V gene: TRBV7-9
J gene: TRBJ1-4
clone size: .
CDR3 protein: CASSLDWQGGATNEKLFF
CDR3 DNA: TGTGCCAGCAGCTTAGATTGGCAGGGGGGAGCAACTAATGAAAAACTGTTTTTT

D gene: TRBD2
V gene: TRBV15
J gene: TRBJ2-3
clone size: .
CDR3 protein: CATSRPSGQRNTQYF
CDR3 DNA: TGTGCCACCAGCAGACCTAGCGGGCAGAGGAATACGCAGTATTTT

D gene: .
V gene: TRBV7-2
J gene: TRBJ2-5
clone size: .
CDR3 protein: CASSLGGSGIETQYF
CDR3 DNA: TGTGCCAGCAGCTTAGGCGGTTCAGGGATAGAGACCCAGTACTTC

D gene: TRBD2
V gene: TRBV30
J gene: TRBJ2-3
clone size: .
CDR3 protein: CAWSRGGLTDTQYF
CDR3 DNA: TGTGCCTGGTCCCGGGGGGGCCTCACAGATACGCAGTATTTT

D gene: .
V gene: TRBV11-2
J gene: TRBJ2-2
clone size: .
CDR3 protein: CASSLSTAIAGELFF
CDR3 DNA: TGTGCCAGCAGCTTATCAACGGCTATTGCCGGGGAGCTGTTTTTT

D gene: .
V gene: TRBV5-6
J gene: TRBJ1-6
clone size: .
CDR3 protein: CASSYGRYSPLHF
CDR3 DNA: TGTGCCAGCAGTTACGGACGGTACTCACCCCTCCACTTT

D gene: .
V gene: TRBV12-5
J gene: TRBJ1-1
clone size: .
CDR3 protein: CASGLLSPSIRHTEAFF
CDR3 DNA: TGTGCTAGTGGTTTGCTCTCACCCTCAATACGGCACACTGAAGCTTTCTTT

D gene: TRBD2
V gene: TRBV7-2
J gene: TRBJ2-1
clone size: .
CDR3 protein: CASSSRRGGSYNEQFF
CDR3 DNA: TGTGCCAGCAGCTCTAGACGGGGGGGATCCTACAATGAGCAGTTCTTC

D gene: .
V gene: TRBV18
J gene: TRBJ2-6
clone size: .
CDR3 protein: CASSPFQGSGANVLTF
CDR3 DNA: TGTGCCAGCTCACCTTTCCAGGGCTCTGGGGCCAACGTCCTGACTTTC

D gene: TRBD1
V gene: TRBV27
J gene: TRBJ1-5
clone size: .
CDR3 protein: CASRRDREGYQPQHF
CDR3 DNA: TGTGCCAGCAGACGAGACAGGGAAGGATATCAGCCCCAGCATTTT

D gene: .
V gene: TRBV19
J gene: TRBJ1-2
clone size: .
CDR3 protein: CASSILTGPYGYTF
CDR3 DNA: TGTGCCAGTAGTATACTGACAGGACCCTATGGCTACACCTTC

D gene: .
V gene: TRBV19
J gene: TRBJ2-1
clone size: .
CDR3 protein: CASSIGQGRSYNEQFF
CDR3 DNA: TGTGCCAGTAGTATAGGTCAGGGCCGCTCCTACAATGAGCAGTTCTTC

D gene: TRBD1
V gene: TRBV5-1
J gene: TRBJ1-2
clone size: few
CDR3 protein: CASSSPGQLNDGYTF
CDR3 DNA: TGCGCCAGCAGCTCCCCGGGACAGTTAAATGATGGCTACACCTTC

D gene: .
V gene: TRBV5-4
J gene: TRBJ2-7
clone size: .
CDR3 protein: CASSLVGSYEQYF
CDR3 DNA: TGTGCCAGCAGCTTGGTGGGGAGCTACGAGCAGTACTTC

D gene: .
V gene: TRBV5-4
J gene: TRBJ1-5
clone size: .
CDR3 protein: CASSSGQKINQPQHF
CDR3 DNA: TGTGCCAGCAGCTCAGGACAGAAAATCAATCAGCCCCAGCATTTT

D gene: .
V gene: TRBV28
J gene: TRBJ1-5
clone size: .
CDR3 protein: CASKPGSDQPQHF
CDR3 DNA: TGTGCCAGCAAGCCGGGATCCGATCAGCCCCAGCATTTT

D gene: .
V gene: TRBV7-6
J gene: TRBJ2-1
clone size: many
CDR3 protein: CASSLAPSGEGDNEQFF
CDR3 DNA: TGTGCCAGCAGCTTAGCTCCCTCAGGGGAGGGGGACAATGAGCAGTTCTTC

D gene: .
V gene: TRBV30
J gene: TRBJ1-3
clone size: .
CDR3 protein: CAWSVGNTIYF
CDR3 DNA: TGTGCCTGGAGTGTGGGAAACACCATATATTTT

D gene: .
V gene: TRBV2
J gene: TRBJ1-6
clone size: .
CDR3 protein: CASTPEASNSPLHF
CDR3 DNA: TGTGCCAGCACGCCGGAAGCTTCTAATTCACCCCTCCACTTT

D gene: .
V gene: TRBV19
J gene: TRBJ2-7
clone size: .
CDR3 protein: CANKAGAGYEQYF
CDR3 DNA: TGTGCCAACAAGGCGGGGGCTGGTTACGAGCAGTACTTC

D gene: .
V gene: TRBV11-1
J gene: TRBJ2-7
clone size: .
CDR3 protein: CASSLGTGPIYEQYF
CDR3 DNA: TGTGCCAGCAGCTTAGGAACAGGGCCAATCTACGAGCAGTACTTC

D gene: .
V gene: TRBV9
J gene: TRBJ1-3
clone size: .
CDR3 protein: CASSSHTGPRGNTIYF
CDR3 DNA: TGTGCCAGCAGCTCCCATACAGGGCCGAGGGGAAACACCATATATTTT